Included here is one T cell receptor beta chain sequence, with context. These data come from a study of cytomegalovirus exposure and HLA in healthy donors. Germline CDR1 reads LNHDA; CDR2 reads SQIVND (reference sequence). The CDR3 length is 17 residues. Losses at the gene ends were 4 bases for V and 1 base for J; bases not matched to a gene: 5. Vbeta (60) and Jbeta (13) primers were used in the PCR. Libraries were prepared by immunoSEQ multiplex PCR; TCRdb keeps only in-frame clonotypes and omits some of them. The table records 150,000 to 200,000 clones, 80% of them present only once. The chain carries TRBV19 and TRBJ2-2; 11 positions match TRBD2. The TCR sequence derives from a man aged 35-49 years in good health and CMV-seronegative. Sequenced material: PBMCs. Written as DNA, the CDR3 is TGTGCCAGTAGTAAGAGTAGCGGGGGGGGGAACACCGGGGAGCTGTTTTTT. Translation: CASSKSSGGGNTGELFF. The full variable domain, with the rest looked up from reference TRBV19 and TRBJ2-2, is DGGITQSPKYLFRKEGQNVTLSCEQNLNHDAMYWYRQDPGQGLRLIYYSQIVNDFQKGDIAEGYSVSREKKESFPLTVTSAQKNPTAFYLCASSKSSGGGNTGELFFGEGSRLTVL.